The rows below give T cell receptor beta chains drawn from one sample of a study of blood T cell repertoires in COVID-19. Data came from immunoSEQ multiplex PCR; TCRdb stores just in-frame clones and leaves some out. The sample yields around 230,000 clones, about 87% seen once. The sequenced material came from PBMCs or T cells enriched from blood (not recorded which). These TCRs come from a woman in her 30s who had recovered from COVID-19. CDR3s include the opening cysteine and the closing phenylalanine or tryptophan. D genes are given only for firm matches.

d_call,v_call,j_call,cdr3_nt,cdr3_aa
TRBD1,TRBV5-1,TRBJ2-7,TGCGCCAGCAGCTTTGCAGACAGGGACCTCTACGAGCAGTACTTC,CASSFADRDLYEQYF
TRBD1,TRBV29-1,TRBJ1-4,TGCAGCGTTAAAGGAGGGGGCCTTAATGAAAAACTGTTTTTT,CSVKGGGLNEKLFF
TRBD1,TRBV19,TRBJ1-1,TGTGCCAGTAGTATCTCCGGGACAGCGAACACTGAAGCTTTCTTT,CASSISGTANTEAFF
.,TRBV6-5,TRBJ2-5,TGTGCCAGCAGTTTAACGCGCCGGGAGACCCAGTACTTC,CASSLTRRETQYF
.,TRBV29-1,TRBJ1-2,TGCAGCGTTGAACATTGGACAGACTATGGCTACACCTTC,CSVEHWTDYGYTF
.,TRBV19,TRBJ1-6,TGTGCCAGTAATCAGGGGAGCTCCTATAATTCACCCCTCCACTTT,CASNQGSSYNSPLHF
.,TRBV4-2,TRBJ1-1,TGTGCCAGCAGCCAAGATCCGGGGAACACTGAAGCTTTCTTT,CASSQDPGNTEAFF
TRBD1,TRBV4-1,TRBJ2-5,TGCGCCAGCAGCCAAATGACAGGGCGGGAGACCCAGTACTTC,CASSQMTGRETQYF
TRBD1,TRBV4-1,TRBJ2-3,TGCGCCAGCAGCCAAGAAGACAGGGTTAGCACAGATACGCAGTATTTT,CASSQEDRVSTDTQYF
.,TRBV5-1,TRBJ2-3,TGCGCCAGCAGCTTGGATTTGCGGCGCACAGATACGCAGTATTTT,CASSLDLRRTDTQYF
.,TRBV9,TRBJ1-2,TGTGCCAGCAGCGTAGGGGGGGACTATGGCTACACCTTC,CASSVGGDYGYTF